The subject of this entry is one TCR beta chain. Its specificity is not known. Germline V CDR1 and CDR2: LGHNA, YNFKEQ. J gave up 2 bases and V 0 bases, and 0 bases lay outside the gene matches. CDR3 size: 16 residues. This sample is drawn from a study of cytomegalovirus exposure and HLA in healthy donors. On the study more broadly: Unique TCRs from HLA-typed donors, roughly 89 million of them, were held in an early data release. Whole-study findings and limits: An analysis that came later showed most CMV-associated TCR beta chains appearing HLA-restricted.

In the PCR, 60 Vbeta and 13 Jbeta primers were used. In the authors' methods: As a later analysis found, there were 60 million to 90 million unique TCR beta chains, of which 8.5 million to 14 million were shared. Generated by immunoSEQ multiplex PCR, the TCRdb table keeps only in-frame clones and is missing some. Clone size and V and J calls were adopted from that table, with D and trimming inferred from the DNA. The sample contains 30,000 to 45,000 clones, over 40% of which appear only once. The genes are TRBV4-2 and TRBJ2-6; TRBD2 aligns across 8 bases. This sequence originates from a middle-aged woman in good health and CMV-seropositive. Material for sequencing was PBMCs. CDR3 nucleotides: TGTGCCAGCAGCCAAGAGCGGGGGGCTGGGGCCAACGTCCTGACTTTC. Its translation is CASSQERGAGANVLTF.